This T cell receptor (beta chain) was identified in a study of blood T cell repertoires in COVID-19. About the research overall: Sites in the United States, Italy and Spain provided acute and convalescent COVID-19 samples. In each case, the material was cDNA or gDNA derived from T cells, B-cell-depleted T cells, or PBMCs.

After removal of 8 bases from V and 6 bases from J, the junction contained 9 bases not matched to a gene. The CDR3 is 14 amino acids. Germline assignment: CDR1 MGHRA and CDR2 YSYEKL. Authors' analysis steps: For nucleated cells, counts were estimated from reference gene primer amplification. Here immunoSEQ multiplex PCR was the method, and the copy in TCRdb shows in-frame clones only, minus some. V and J calls and clone size are as listed in that table; D and trimming were resolved from the DNA. The sample lists 200,000 or so clones; roughly 80% were seen once. The sequence came from a woman aged 30 to 39 who had recovered from COVID-19. Material: peripheral blood. The chain links TRBV4-1 to TRBJ2-1, with TRBD2 matching 8 bases. The CDR3 DNA reads as TGCGCCAGCCGAAGGGTAGCGGGATCCAATGAGCAGTTCTTC. Encoded protein: CASRRVAGSNEQFF.